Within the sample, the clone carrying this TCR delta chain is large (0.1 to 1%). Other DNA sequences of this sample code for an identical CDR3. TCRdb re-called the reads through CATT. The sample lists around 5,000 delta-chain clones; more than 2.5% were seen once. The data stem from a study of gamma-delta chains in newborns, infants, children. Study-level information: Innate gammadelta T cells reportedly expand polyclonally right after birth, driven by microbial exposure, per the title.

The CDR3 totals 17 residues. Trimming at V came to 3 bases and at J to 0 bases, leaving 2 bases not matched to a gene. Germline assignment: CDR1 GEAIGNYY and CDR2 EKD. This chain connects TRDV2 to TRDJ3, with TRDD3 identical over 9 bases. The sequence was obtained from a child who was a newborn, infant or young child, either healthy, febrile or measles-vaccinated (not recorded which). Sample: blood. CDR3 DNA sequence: TGTGCCTGTGACTACTGGGGGAGCTCCTGGGACACCCGACAGATGTTTTTC. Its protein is CACDYWGSSWDTRQMFF.